Below are 23 T cell receptor beta chains sequenced from a single sample in a study of blood T cells in healthy people across ages. Then a second PCR, running roughly 6 to 12 cycles, was carried out with a sample-barcoded 5' primer and a J-beta primer mix. TCRdb reanalysed the 5' RACE reads using MiXCR and keeps one entry per CDR3 protein. Of 800,000 or so distinct CDR3 sequences in the sample, about 45% were seen once. The sample comprised blood. These receptor sequences come from a man older than 75 in good health.

The gene calls are TRBV11-3 and TRBJ2-2; D perhaps matches TRBD1 (6 bases). V was trimmed by 6 bases and J by 6 bases, leaving 14 bases between them. The CDR3 is 14 amino acids. Per the germline V gene, CDR1 is SGHNT and CDR2 is YENEEA. CDR3 DNA: TGTGCCAGCAGGAGTGACAGGTCTTCCGGGGAGCTGTTTTTT. It specifies CASRSDRSSGELFF.

The chain links TRBV12-3 or TRBV12-4 to TRBJ2-4; the match to TRBD1 covers 9 bases. The CDR3 length is 17 residues. J lost 7 bases, V lost 2 bases, and 12 bases had no gene match. The CDR3 DNA is TGTGCCAGCAGTTTAAGGCGTAGCGGACAGGGGAGGAACATTCAGTACTTC. This translates into CASSLRRSGQGRNIQYF.

The J gene is TRBJ2-7, the V gene TRBV20-1, with TRBD2 matching 8 bases. CDR1 DFQATT and CDR2 SNEGSKA come from the germline V gene (reference sequence). Trimming removed 5 bases from V and 6 bases from J; junction bases left unmatched: 12. The CDR3 extends over 14 amino acids. The CDR3 sequence is CSASRGGRPGEQYF. The CDR3 nucleotides are TGCAGTGCTTCCCGCGGCGGGAGGCCTGGCGAGCAGTACTTC.

This rearrangement joins TRBV7-9 to TRBJ2-5; 9 bases fit TRBD2. The CDR3 consists of 15 residues. From germline, CDR1 is SEHNR and CDR2 FQNEAQ (reference sequence). The ends lost 1 base at V and 2 bases at J; junction bases unmatched: 2. The CDR3 sequence is CASSLGTSVQETQYF. The CDR3 nucleotides read TGTGCCAGCAGCTTAGGGACTAGCGTGCAAGAGACCCAGTACTTC.

This clonotype was observed a few times. V gene TRBV29-1 combines with J gene TRBJ2-7; a weak D match, TRBD2 (6 bases). The V and J ends lost 2 bases and 0 bases respectively, with 8 bases between them. Germline CDR1 reads SQVTM; CDR2 reads ANQGSEA. The CDR3 spans 13 residues. The DNA for the CDR3 is TGCAGCGTTGAACTAGCGAGCTCCTACGAGCAGTACTTC. Protein: CSVELASSYEQYF.

This clonotype was found a few times. This rearrangement joins TRBV5-8 to TRBJ1-4; unclear D gene. This CDR3 comprises 14 residues. Germline values: CDR1 SGHTS, CDR2 YDEGEE. V gave up 1 base and J gave up 1 base, with 5 bases separating them. The CDR3 is CASSLPETNEKLFF. In nucleotides, the CDR3 is TGTGCCAGCAGCTTGCCGGAAACTAATGAAAAACTGTTTTTT. The full variable domain, in which reference TRBV5-8 and TRBJ1-4 provide the parts outside the CDR3, is EAGVTQSPTHLIKTRGQQATLRCSPISGHTSVYWYQQALGLGLQFLLWYDEGEERNRGNFPPRFSGRQFPNYSSELNVNALELEDSALYLCASSLPETNEKLFFGSGTQLSVL.

This clonotype was observed a few times. The chain uses TRBV5-1 and TRBJ2-4, with D uncertain. Trimming stripped 4 bases from V and 0 bases from J, with 11 bases between. Germline CDR1 and CDR2: SGHRS and YFSETQ. This CDR3 region has 15 residues. CDR3 sequence: CASSRTDLAKNIQYF. CDR3 sequence (DNA): TGCGCCAGCAGCAGAACGGACCTAGCCAAAAACATTCAGTACTTC.

This sequence joins TRBV10-3 and TRBJ2-1; possibly TRBD2 for D (7 bases). This CDR3 contains 15 residues. V was clipped by 3 bases and J by 2 bases, with 11 bases between them. Per the germline V gene, CDR1 is ENHRY and CDR2 is SYGVKD. The CDR3 loop reads CAISDVGGPYNEQFF. The DNA of the CDR3 is TGTGCCATCAGTGACGTGGGGGGGCCCTACAATGAGCAGTTCTTC.

This chain joins TRBV5-1 and TRBJ2-5; weak D call: TRBD1 (5 bases). The CDR3 contains 14 residues. CDR1 and CDR2 (germline): SGHRS, YFSETQ. V was cut by 4 bases and J by 1 base, with 11 bases left in between. CDR3 residues: CASSPTATQETQYF. CDR3 coding DNA: TGCGCCAGCAGCCCGACAGCCACCCAAGAGACCCAGTACTTC.

With respect to this clonotype: This may come from a read error, since a much larger clone is one base off. The CDR3 protein is CASSATAGYSSPLHF. The CDR3 coding sequence is TGTGCCAGCAGCGCCACGGCAGGGTACAGTTCACCCCTCCACTTT. The chain links TRBV7-9 to TRBJ1-6, with a weak D call TRBD1 (5 bases). V lost 5 bases and J 9 bases, leaving 17 bases between the germline ends. In germline, CDR1 is SEHNR, CDR2 FQNEAQ (reference sequence). The CDR3 extends over 15 amino acids.

This sequence joins TRBV20-1 and TRBJ2-1, with 13 bases identical to TRBD2. J lost 5 bases, V lost 6 bases, and 7 bases had no gene match. Germline V CDR1 and CDR2: DFQATT, SNEGSKA (reference sequence). The CDR3 covers 15 residues. CDR3 sequence reads: CSATSGGVFNNEQFF. DNA for the CDR3: TGCAGTGCCACTAGCGGGGGGGTTTTTAACAATGAGCAGTTCTTC.

The count of this clonotype is one. The J gene is TRBJ2-3, the V gene TRBV7-9; D unclear. V was cut by 3 bases and J by 1 base, with 11 bases left in between. Germline V lookup: CDR1 SEHNR, CDR2 FQNEAQ (reference sequence). This CDR3 is 15 amino acids long. The CDR3: CASSFAHSRTDTQYF. DNA for the CDR3: TGTGCCAGCAGCTTTGCTCACAGTCGCACAGATACGCAGTATTTT.

A remark on this clonotype: This is likely a read error, given that the CDR3 carries no conserved phenylalanine or tryptophan at its end. J is TRBJ2-7 and V is TRBV20-1; 10 bases fit TRBD1. The CDR3 is made up of 15 amino acids. CDR1 and CDR2 from the germline V gene are DFQATT and SNEGSKA (reference sequence). The J segment lost 2 bases and the V segment lost 4 bases, leaving 8 bases of the junction unmatched. The CDR3 loop reads CSAIYAGQGTYEQYL. The CDR3 nucleotides are TGCAGTGCTATATACGCGGGACAGGGGACCTACGAGCAGTACCTC.

CDR3 residues: CASSSTPGPGEQYF. Written as DNA, the CDR3 is TGTGCCAGCTCATCGACACCGGGCCCCGGGGAGCAGTACTTC. This chain links TRBV18 with TRBJ2-5, with D possibly matching TRBD2 (5 bases). This CDR3 has 14 amino acids. Trimming cost V 5 bases and J 11 bases, with 21 bases left between them. Per germline, CDR1 KGHSH and CDR2 LQKENI.

A few counts support this clonotype. The chain has TRBV12-3 or TRBV12-4 and TRBJ2-5, with TRBD2 identical over 8 bases. Trimming at V came to 8 bases and at J to 2 bases, leaving 7 bases not matched to a gene. The CDR3 totals 14 residues. This chain's CDR3 is CASCVTGGQETQYF. CDR3 in DNA: TGTGCCAGCTGCGTGACGGGAGGGCAAGAGACCCAGTACTTC.

This clonotype was recorded a few times. The rearrangement uses TRBV10-3 and TRBJ1-6; D gene ambiguous. With 4 bases removed from V and 7 bases from J, the gap between germline ends came to 11 bases. The CDR3 spans 14 residues. In germline, CDR1 is ENHRY, CDR2 SYGVKD. Here the CDR3 DNA reads TGTGCCATCAGTGGTTCAGAATTAAATTCACCCCTCCACTTT. Its translation: CAISGSELNSPLHF.

The chain combines TRBV5-1 with TRBJ2-7; the D gene could be TRBD1 or TRBD2 (6 bases each). The germline V gene has CDR1 SGHRS and CDR2 YFSETQ. The CDR3 extends over 17 amino acids. V was cut by 4 bases and J by 7 bases, with 27 bases left in between. The CDR3: CASSPKWGDNTRGEQYF. Here the CDR3 DNA reads TGCGCCAGCAGCCCGAAGTGGGGGGACAACACGAGAGGGGAGCAGTACTTC.

This clonotype was seen many times. The chain couples TRBV7-9 to TRBJ1-2; D call uncertain. The V end was cut by 0 bases, the J end by 8 bases, with 16 bases between. Germline CDR1 is SEHNR and CDR2 is FQNEAQ (reference sequence). The CDR3 runs to 15 residues. The CDR3 protein is CASSLAMSGRRGYTF. The CDR3 bases are TGTGCCAGCAGCTTAGCGATGAGTGGGCGACGAGGCTACACCTTC.

V usage is TRBV11-2 and J usage is TRBJ2-7, with 16 bases matching TRBD2. The CDR3 is 18 amino acids. Trimming cost V 1 base and J 4 bases; bases outside gene matches: 7. Germline-derived CDR1 and CDR2 are SGHAT and FQNNGV. This CDR3 reads CASSLAGGLAGGRYEQYF. The CDR3 nucleotides are TGTGCCAGCAGCTTAGCCGGGGGACTAGCGGGAGGGCGTTACGAGCAGTACTTC.

This clonotype was found once. The V call is TRBV7-9, the J call TRBJ2-7, with TRBD1 as a possible D gene (6 bases). This CDR3 has 15 residues. The germline CDR1 and CDR2 sequences are SEHNR and FQNEAQ (reference sequence). Trimming removed 2 bases at V and 3 bases at J, with 14 bases between. CDR3 in DNA: TGTGCCAGCAGCTTAAATGGGGGCTCAAACTACGAGCAGTACTTC. Translation: CASSLNGGSNYEQYF. The full variable domain, completed using reference TRBV7-9 and TRBJ2-7, is DTGVSQNPRHKITKRGQNVTFRCDPISEHNRLYWYRQTLGQGPEFLTYFQNEAQLEKSRLLSDRFSAERPKGSFSTLEIQRTEQGDSAMYLCASSLNGGSNYEQYFGPGTRLTVT.

The chain employs TRBV29-1 and TRBJ2-4; no clear D gene. V shed 3 bases and J shed 10 bases, with 10 bases lying between them. The CDR3 is 11 residues long. The V gene's germline CDR1 is SQVTM and CDR2 ANQGSEA. This chain's CDR3 is CSVEKGRIQYF. As DNA, the CDR3 is TGCAGCGTTGAGAAGGGCAGAATTCAGTACTTC.

The chain combines TRBV27 with TRBJ2-7; D is possibly TRBD1 (6 bases). Per the germline V gene, CDR1 is MNHEY and CDR2 is SMNVEV (reference sequence). The CDR3 spans 14 residues. V was shortened by 3 bases and J by 1 base, with 10 bases between the two germline ends. In DNA form, the CDR3 reads TGTGCCAGCAGTTTCATGGGGGCGTCCTACGAGCAGTACTTC. Translating gives CASSFMGASYEQYF.

The gene calls are TRBV20-1 and TRBJ2-7, with D maybe TRBD1 (6 bases). The germline V and J ends were trimmed by 3 bases and 4 bases, with 16 bases remaining between them. The CDR3 is 14 amino acids. CDR1 DFQATT and CDR2 SNEGSKA come from the germline V gene (reference sequence). This CDR3 is CSARDRDKPYEQYF. In nucleotides, the CDR3 is TGCAGTGCTAGGGACCGGGACAAACCTTACGAGCAGTACTTC.